This T cell receptor beta chain came from a study of CD8 T cell repertoires and HIV-1 epitope variants. Across the whole study: Separate wells received one of Twenty-five Gag or Nef variant peptides. Controls were a CMV, EBV and flu pool, Ebola AY9, and no peptide. Study outcomes and limitations: Some ten antigen-specific TCR beta clonotypes were found; roughly 6 seemed cross-reactive to variants.

With V trimmed by 1 base and J by 7 bases, 10 bases remained unmatched. CDR1 SGHVS and CDR2 FNYEAQ come from the germline V gene. The CDR3 sequence is 17 residues long. As regards this clone: Its matching antigen is unknown.

Sequencing was performed with immunoSEQ multiplex PCR; in TCRdb, only in-frame clones are kept and a portion is missing. The repertoire holds a few thousand clones, with about 66% as singletons. V gene TRBV7-6 combines with J gene TRBJ1-4, with TRBD1 identical over 9 bases. The material sequenced was cultured CD8+ T cells derived from PBMCs. This TCR was sampled from a male donor with HIV. CDR3 residues: CASSLGNTDRGGEKLFF. In nucleotides, the CDR3 is TGTGCCAGCAGCTTAGGGAATACGGACAGGGGAGGTGAAAAACTGTTTTTT.